Listed here are 18 T cell receptor beta chains from one sample, sequenced in a study of T-cell reconstitution after alpha-beta-depleted transplantation in children. Library preparation (for TCRbeta) was performed with unique molecular identifiers. TCRdb processed the PCR reads anew with MiXCR; each CDR3 protein has one entry. In the table there are some 400,000 distinct CDR3 sequences, roughly 22% of which are singletons. Sequencing was performed on PBMCs from the stem cell graft donor, taken from the stem cell graft. These receptors originate from a human donor who donated a stem cell graft to a child with acute myeloid leukemia.

This clonotype was counted many times. The chain uses TRBV20-1 and TRBJ2-7, with a possible D match to TRBD1 (6 bases). The V gene's germline CDR1 is DFQATT and CDR2 SNEGSKA (reference sequence). This CDR3 is 14 amino acids long. V dropped 1 base and J dropped 6 bases, with 16 bases sitting between them. The chain's CDR3 is CSARVEGGRGEQYF. For the CDR3, the DNA is TGCAGTGCTAGAGTCGAAGGGGGACGCGGCGAGCAGTACTTC.

At least ten counts were recorded for this clonotype. The rearrangement links TRBV29-1 to TRBJ1-2; D is uncertain. The V gene's germline CDR1 is SQVTM and CDR2 ANQGSEA. Trimming removed 6 bases at V and 7 bases at J, with 15 bases between. The CDR3 has 12 residues. CDR3 DNA: TGCAGCGTCACGATATTTGAATCTGGCTACACCTTC. The encoded protein is CSVTIFESGYTF.

This clonotype was detected only a few times. At one end the junction does not follow the germline gene, possibly because of a read error. V gene TRBV7-9 combines with J gene TRBJ1-1; TRBD1 matches at 8 bases. This CDR3 comprises 16 residues. The germline gives CDR1 SEHNR, CDR2 FQNEAQ (reference sequence). The CDR3 protein is CASSVAPGGGNTEAFF. Here the CDR3 DNA reads TGTGCCAGCAGCGTAGCACCAGGGGGCGGAAACACTGAAGCTTTCTTT.

This chain links TRBV7-9 with TRBJ1-1; D perhaps matches TRBD1 (5 bases). The V gene's germline CDR1 is SEHNR and CDR2 FQNEAQ (reference sequence). Between the trimmed V and J ends, which lost 3 bases and 2 bases, there was a span of 10 bases. The CDR3 is made up of 14 amino acids. Written as DNA, the CDR3 is TGTGCCAGCAGCTTGGTGACAGTTAACACTGAAGCTTTCTTT. This gives the protein CASSLVTVNTEAFF. The variable domain in full, completed from reference TRBV7-9 and TRBJ1-1, reads DTGVSQNPRHKITKRGQNVTFRCDPISEHNRLYWYRQTLGQGPEFLTYFQNEAQLEKSRLLSDRFSAERPKGSFSTLEIQRTEQGDSAMYLCASSLVTVNTEAFFGQGTRLTVV.

The genes are TRBV28 and TRBJ2-7; D possibly corresponds to TRBD2 (7 bases). The germline V and J ends were trimmed by 7 bases and 6 bases, with 13 bases remaining between them. This CDR3 comprises 12 residues. The germline gives CDR1 MDHEN, CDR2 SYDVKM. The CDR3 here is CASKGGGPEQYF. In DNA, the CDR3 is TGTGCCAGCAAGGGGGGGGGCCCCGAGCAGTACTTC.

This chain joins TRBV6-2 or TRBV6-3 and TRBJ2-7; TRBD2 aligns across 8 bases. The J segment lost 4 bases and the V segment lost 7 bases, leaving 9 bases of the junction unmatched. This CDR3 is 14 amino acids long. Germline-derived CDR1 and CDR2 are MNHEY and SVGEGT. This chain's CDR3 is CASISFGREYEQYF. The CDR3 coding sequence is TGTGCCAGCATATCTTTCGGGAGGGAATACGAGCAGTACTTC.

In DNA form, the CDR3 reads TGCGCCAGCAGCTGGACGAGCGGGATTAATGAGCAGTTCTTC. Amino acids: CASSWTSGINEQFF. The V and J genes are TRBV5-1 and TRBJ2-1, with TRBD2 matching over 7 bases. Germline loops: CDR1 SGHRS, CDR2 YFSETQ. With V trimmed by 3 bases and J by 7 bases, 7 bases remained unmatched. There are 14 residues in the CDR3.

The rearrangement links TRBV12-3 or TRBV12-4 to TRBJ2-2, with D perhaps matching TRBD2 (6 bases). The CDR3 is made up of 14 amino acids. V was clipped by 5 bases and J by 3 bases, with 10 bases between them. This CDR3 is CASSREIDTGELFF. CDR3 bases: TGTGCCAGCAGTCGGGAGATCGACACCGGGGAGCTGTTTTTT.

This clonotype was picked up a small number of times. V and J are TRBV20-1 and TRBJ1-5; D possibly corresponds to TRBD1 (5 bases). V lost 3 bases, J lost 6 bases, and 18 bases lay in between. The length of the CDR3 is 15 residues. Per the germline V gene, CDR1 is DFQATT and CDR2 is SNEGSKA (reference sequence). CDR3 DNA sequence: TGCAGTGCTAGCCCGCGGGGGGGAGGGAGTCAGCCCCAGCATTTT. Residues: CSASPRGGGSQPQHF.

This clonotype occurred many times. This rearrangement joins TRBV10-3 to TRBJ2-7; 10 positions match TRBD1. This CDR3 is 12 amino acids long. V lost 10 bases, J lost 6 bases, and 6 bases stayed unmatched. Germline V lookup: CDR1 ENHRY, CDR2 SYGVKD. CDR3 DNA sequence: TGTGCCACAAGGACAGGGGGTGGCGAGCAGTACTTC. Its translation: CATRTGGGEQYF.

This clonotype was picked up a small number of times. The rearrangement joins TRBV25-1 to TRBJ2-1; D is possibly TRBD1 (5 bases). Germline V gene lookup returns CDR1 MGHDK and CDR2 SYGVNS. V was pared by 2 bases and J by 0 bases, with 8 bases between. CDR3 size: 15 residues. The CDR3 region has the DNA TGTGCCAGCAGTGAAGGGGCCCTCTCCTACAATGAGCAGTTCTTC. Its translation: CASSEGALSYNEQFF. Full variable domain (missing parts from reference TRBV25-1 and TRBJ2-1): EADIYQTPRYLVIGTGKKITLECSQTMGHDKMYWYQQDPGMELHLIHYSYGVNSTEKGDLSSESTVSRIRTEHFPLTLESARPSHTSQYLCASSEGALSYNEQFFGPGTRLTVL.

In nucleotides, the CDR3 is TGTGCCAGCAGTTCCCGGACTAGCGGGCCGAGATCCTACAATGAGCAGTTCTTC. It encodes CASSSRTSGPRSYNEQFF. The gene calls are TRBV6-2 or TRBV6-3 and TRBJ2-1; the match to TRBD2 covers 11 bases. J lost 1 base, V lost 4 bases, and 9 bases had no gene match. The V gene's germline CDR1 is MNHEY and CDR2 SVGEGT. CDR3 length: 18 residues.

V and J are TRBV20-1 and TRBJ2-1, with a possible D match to TRBD2 (5 bases). The germline V gene has CDR1 DFQATT and CDR2 SNEGSKA (reference sequence). The CDR3 has 12 residues. The V end lost 2 bases, the J end lost 5 bases, and 7 bases lay between the germline ends. CDR3 bases: TGCAGTGCTAGAATCGGGGACAATGAGCAGTTCTTC. Its protein product is CSARIGDNEQFF.

The V gene is TRBV20-1, the J gene TRBJ2-1; 7 bases map to TRBD2. V dropped 6 bases and J dropped 1; count of bases not matched to a gene: 3. The CDR3 contains 13 residues. The V gene's germline CDR1 is DFQATT and CDR2 SNEGSKA (reference sequence). The CDR3 sequence: CSAQGLSYNEQFF. CDR3 sequence (DNA): TGCAGTGCGCAGGGACTATCCTACAATGAGCAGTTCTTC.

This clonotype was counted between two and nine times. The CDR3 bases are TGCGCCAGCAGCCAACGGGGCCTGGGCACTGAAGCTTTCTTT. Amino acid sequence: CASSQRGLGTEAFF. The V and J genes are TRBV4-1 and TRBJ1-1; D perhaps matches TRBD1 (5 bases). The V gene lost 2 bases and the J gene lost 4 bases, with 11 bases spanning the gap. The V gene's germline CDR1 is MGHRA and CDR2 YSYEKL. This CDR3 spans 14 amino acids.

This clonotype turned up a few times. This chain connects TRBV6-2 or TRBV6-3 to TRBJ2-1, with D unclear. From germline, CDR1 is MNHEY and CDR2 SVGEGT. V lost 2 bases, J lost 6 bases, and 5 bases lay in between. The CDR3 covers 12 residues. Here the CDR3 DNA reads TGTGCCAGCAGTTACCCAGTCAATGAGCAGTTCTTC. It encodes CASSYPVNEQFF.

This clonotype turned up a few times. This sequence joins TRBV12-3 or TRBV12-4 and TRBJ2-1; 12 bases are shared with TRBD2. Trimming at V came to 6 bases and at J to 5 bases, leaving 5 bases not matched to a gene. This CDR3 is 15 amino acids long. In DNA form, the CDR3 reads TGTGCCAGCAGCCGGGGACTAGCGGGCCACAATGAGCAGTTCTTC. Its protein is CASSRGLAGHNEQFF.

At least ten counts were recorded for this clonotype. The V gene is TRBV10-3, the J gene TRBJ1-2; TRBD1 matches 7 bases. The CDR3 totals 12 residues. The germline gives CDR1 ENHRY, CDR2 SYGVKD. Trimming at V came to 3 bases and at J to 6 bases, leaving 1 base not matched to a gene. The CDR3 reads CAISEGQDGYTF. DNA of the CDR3: TGTGCCATCAGTGAAGGACAGGATGGCTACACCTTC.